These 17 T cell receptor beta chains were all obtained from the same sample, sequenced in a study of CD8+CD57+ T cells in acquired aplastic anemia. Patients sequenced had flow cytometry evidence of CD8+CD57+ cell expansion. The study profiled TCR beta VDJ and CDR3 using genomic DNA as template. TCRdb passed the reads through MiXCR, listing each CDR3 protein once. The top ten clones hold 1% to 1.5% of a sample with approximately 300,000 distinct CDR3 sequences, under 65% of them seen once. The source material was sorted CD4+, CD8+, or CD8+CD57+ T cells (not recorded which) from PBMCs. The receptors shown here come from a human donor with aplastic anemia.

The sample holds a few counts of this clonotype. The chain is built from TRBV7-3 and TRBJ2-2, with D tentatively TRBD2 (5 bases). Germline V gives CDR1 SGHTA, CDR2 FQGTGA. The CDR3 has 14 amino acids. V dropped 4 bases and J dropped 4 bases, with 10 bases sitting between them. The CDR3 loop reads CASSSGLGTGELFF. CDR3 bases: TGTGCCAGCAGCTCTGGACTGGGCACCGGGGAGCTGTTTTTT.

The sample holds many counts of this clonotype. The CDR3 protein is CASSLGFSGRETQYF. The DNA of the CDR3 is TGTGCCAGCAGCTTAGGGTTTAGCGGGCGAGAGACCCAGTACTTC. This rearrangement joins TRBV11-2 to TRBJ2-5; TRBD2 agrees at 7 bases. The CDR3 spans 15 residues. Germline loops: CDR1 SGHAT, CDR2 FQNNGV. With V trimmed by 1 base and J by 4 bases, 6 bases remained unmatched.

This clonotype was observed at least ten times. V gene TRBV28 combines with J gene TRBJ2-7; 9 bases map to TRBD1. This CDR3 spans 14 amino acids. The ends lost 0 bases at V and 6 bases at J; junction bases unmatched: 3. Germline CDR1 reads MDHEN; CDR2 reads SYDVKM. CDR3 bases: TGTGCCAGCAGTTTATGGGACAGGGGAGGCGAGCAGTACTTC. It translates to CASSLWDRGGEQYF.

The chain has TRBV9 and TRBJ2-3, with D possibly being TRBD2 (5 bases). The V end lost 0 bases, the J end lost 0 bases, and 14 bases lay between the germline ends. Germline values: CDR1 SGDLS, CDR2 YYNGEE. This CDR3 is built from 17 residues. In nucleotides, the CDR3 is TGTGCCAGCAGCGTAGCTTCGGGGTACCGAAGCACAGATACGCAGTATTTT. This encodes CASSVASGYRSTDTQYF.

This clonotype was seen at least ten times. The rearrangement uses TRBV9 and TRBJ1-4; D call uncertain. Looked up from germline, CDR1 is SGDLS and CDR2 is YYNGEE. With 1 base removed from V and 4 bases from J, the gap between germline ends came to 11 bases. The CDR3 runs to 15 residues. The CDR3 region is CASSVRVLFNEKLFF. CDR3 nucleotides: TGTGCCAGCAGCGTACGGGTTCTCTTTAATGAAAAACTGTTTTTT.

About this clonotype itself: Just one base apart from a much larger clone, this may be a read error. The chain combines TRBV6-5 with TRBJ1-1; D is perhaps TRBD1 (5 bases). The germline V gene has CDR1 MNHEY and CDR2 SVGAGI. The CDR3 sequence is 15 residues long. V shed 7 bases and J shed 3 bases, with 18 bases lying between them. The CDR3 nucleotides are TGTGCCAGCATCAAGGGGACCCTAGGGGACACTGAAGCTTTCTTT. This encodes CASIKGTLGDTEAFF.

The chain couples TRBV7-8 to TRBJ1-5, with D maybe TRBD1 (5 bases). V was pared by 4 bases and J by 3 bases, with 13 bases between. Germline lookup yields CDR1 SGHVS and CDR2 FQNEAQ. This CDR3 contains 15 residues. CDR3: CASSSQGTNNQPQHF. The CDR3 DNA reads TGTGCCAGCAGCTCCCAGGGCACTAACAATCAGCCCCAGCATTTT.

The CDR3 sequence is CASSAWDSIYEQYF. As DNA, the CDR3 is TGTGCCAGCAGCGCCTGGGACAGTATCTACGAGCAGTACTTC. The chain recombines TRBV7-9 with TRBJ2-7, with 7 bases that match TRBD1. The ends lost 5 bases at V and 3 bases at J; junction bases unmatched: 7. Germline CDR1 and CDR2: SEHNR and FQNEAQ (reference sequence). The CDR3 is made up of 14 amino acids.

This clonotype was seen repeatedly, ten times or more. The chain has TRBV12-3 or TRBV12-4 and TRBJ2-7; D is uncertain. The CDR3 totals 13 residues. Trimming removed 5 bases at V and 3 bases at J, with 11 bases between. DNA for the CDR3: TGTGCCAGCAGTCTTAATAGAATCTACGAGCAGTACTTC. Translated, it gives CASSLNRIYEQYF.

There are a few counts of this clonotype. The rearrangement links TRBV29-1 to TRBJ1-2; TRBD1 matches 9 bases. The CDR3 runs to 15 residues. Germline CDR1 and CDR2: SQVTM and ANQGSEA. The ends lost 7 bases at V and 4 bases at J; junction bases unmatched: 13. Here the CDR3 DNA reads TGCAGCGCTCCGAATCCGACAGGGGGGTTCTATGGCTACACCTTC. The encoded protein is CSAPNPTGGFYGYTF.

Comments on this clonotype: It is likely a read error, because the conserved phenylalanine at the end of the CDR3 is missing. It is unclear where the CDR3 begins or ends on the DNA, so no DNA is shown, and the CDR3 is as TCRdb lists it. This chain joins TRBV20-1 and TRBJ1-5. Per the germline V gene, CDR1 is DFQATT and CDR2 is SNEGSKA (reference sequence). The CDR3 extends over 15 residues, inclusive of both ends. This CDR3 is CSARDRRNSNQPLHS.

The sample holds one count of this clonotype. A much larger clone is a single base away; this may be a read error. This chain connects TRBV3-1 to TRBJ2-1, with 9 bases matching TRBD2. V shed 3 bases and J 5 bases; nucleotides not matched to a gene: 8. The CDR3 has 16 amino acids. Germline V gene lookup returns CDR1 LGHDT and CDR2 YNNKEL (reference sequence). CDR3 in amino acids: CASSQGAGGPDNEQFF. The CDR3, as DNA: TGTGCCAGCAGCCAGGGGGCGGGGGGGCCGGACAATGAGCAGTTCTTC.

The J gene is TRBJ1-2, the V gene TRBV9; D might be TRBD1 (6 bases). V lost 0 bases, J lost 5 bases, and 14 bases lay in between. From germline, CDR1 is SGDLS and CDR2 YYNGEE. The CDR3 has 15 residues. CDR3 DNA: TGTGCCAGCAGCGTAGACGGGGGCGTCCTATATGGCTACACCTTC. Protein sequence: CASSVDGGVLYGYTF.

The table lists this clonotype with a few counts. CDR3: CASSLVGTGNSPLHF. The CDR3 DNA is TGTGCCAGCAGCTTAGTGGGGACTGGGAATTCACCCCTCCACTTT. The chain recombines TRBV7-8 with TRBJ1-6; maybe TRBD1 (5 bases). V dropped 1 base and J dropped 7 bases, with 11 bases sitting between them. The CDR3 is made up of 15 amino acids. Germline V gene data show CDR1 as SGHVS and CDR2 as FQNEAQ.

CDR3 loop: CASSSSPGSRANTGELFF. The CDR3 nucleotides are TGTGCCAGCAGTTCCTCCCCGGGTAGCCGCGCGAACACCGGGGAGCTGTTTTTT. The chain couples TRBV7-9 to TRBJ2-2; the D is unclear. Germline V lookup: CDR1 SEHNR, CDR2 FQNEAQ (reference sequence). This CDR3 is built from 18 residues. Trimming stripped 6 bases from V and 0 bases from J, with 20 bases between.

This clonotype was counted at least ten times. The V and J genes are TRBV19 and TRBJ2-3, with D possibly being TRBD2 (7 bases). V lost 4 bases to trimming and J lost 0 bases, with 17 bases between them. The CDR3 consists of 17 residues. Germline V gene data show CDR1 as LNHDA and CDR2 as SQIVND (reference sequence). This chain's CDR3 is CASSKGRGPSSTDTQYF. CDR3 coding DNA: TGTGCCAGTAGTAAGGGGCGGGGGCCCTCCAGCACAGATACGCAGTATTTT.

This clonotype was seen ten or more times. The chain combines TRBV20-1 with TRBJ1-4; 9 nucleotides align to TRBD1. Germline lookup yields CDR1 DFQATT and CDR2 SNEGSKA (reference sequence). The CDR3 contains 15 residues. V was pared by 0 bases and J by 8 bases, with 7 bases of the junction left unmatched. CDR3 residues: CSARDSGQGGEKLFF. DNA of the CDR3: TGCAGTGCTAGAGATTCGGGACAGGGAGGAGAAAAACTGTTTTTT.